The rows below give T cell receptor beta chains drawn from one sample of a study of control samples from healthy donors and cancer patients. Sequenced by immunoSEQ multiplex PCR; TCRdb stores in-frame clones only, minus some. The sample lists about 94,000 clones, about nine tenths occurring once. Sequencing was performed on blood. These receptors were taken from a woman between 18 and 29 years old in good health. Each CDR3 is given with its conserved first and last residue. Each record gives: V gene, clone size, J gene, CDR3 protein. For some rows the clone size is stated as once, few or many, or as a class when expanded; others skip it.

TRBV7-2	-	TRBJ2-6	CASSPASGGSLSGANVLTF
TRBV9	-	TRBJ2-5	CASSVRGGLGETQYF
TRBV5-6	-	TRBJ2-1	CASSLGNEQFF
TRBV6-5	-	TRBJ2-7	CASSYSVKAPSYEQYF
TRBV6-5	-	TRBJ1-1	CASRANTEAFF
TRBV6-4	-	TRBJ2-3	CASSEAADGTDTQYF
TRBV2	-	TRBJ2-7	CASSGSYEQYF
TRBV25-1	-	TRBJ1-3	CASTEGGAGNTIYF
TRBV25-1	-	TRBJ1-6	CASSEQGPIYNSPLHF
TRBV2	-	TRBJ1-2	CASSDRAQGYTF
TRBV5-1	-	TRBJ1-2	CASSLGTGGAGYGYTF
TRBV19	-	TRBJ2-7	CASSIARDSTYEQYF
TRBV28	-	TRBJ1-4	CASSFGFVEKLFF
TRBV29-1	-	TRBJ1-1	CSVGDSREAFF
TRBV6-5	-	TRBJ1-1	CATLAPGYPEAFF
TRBV19	-	TRBJ1-4	CASTETEANEKLFF
TRBV6-4	-	TRBJ2-2	CASSDSYTGELFF
TRBV7-9	-	TRBJ1-1	CASKGIMNTEAFF
TRBV19	few	TRBJ1-6	CASRGDSPNSPLHF
TRBV7-9	-	TRBJ2-7	CASSLVDEQYF
TRBV15	few	TRBJ2-1	CATSGIRDRGQYNEQFF
TRBV6-2/TRBV6-3	few	TRBJ1-5	CASSQLRTVSNQPQHF
TRBV15	-	TRBJ1-4	CATSRPSDGATNEKLFF
TRBV12-3/TRBV12-4	-	TRBJ1-3	CASTSWGGNTIYF
TRBV12-3/TRBV12-4	-	TRBJ1-1	CASRAGSTEAFF
TRBV6-6	-	TRBJ1-5	CASSPGDFFFQPQHF
TRBV27	-	TRBJ2-3	CASSLGRGGPFSTDTQYF
TRBV12-3/TRBV12-4	-	TRBJ2-3	CASSFISTDTQYF
TRBV4-1	-	TRBJ2-7	CASSQAAGGFGYEQYF
TRBV9	once	TRBJ2-5	CASRPGLAGGPHPETQYF
TRBV24-1	-	TRBJ2-3	CATSDSNRGGTDTQYF
TRBV7-3	-	TRBJ2-2	CASSAGDTGELFF
TRBV5-1	-	TRBJ2-4	CASSLVLSAAAKNIQYF
TRBV7-9	-	TRBJ2-3	CASSPQGRDKADTQYF
TRBV27	-	TRBJ2-1	CASQGDEQFF
TRBV5-3	-	TRBJ2-2	CARTIAVGRDTGELFF
TRBV12-3/TRBV12-4	once	TRBJ2-5	CASSLGREETQYF
TRBV7-9	-	TRBJ1-1	CASSFDLGGEVNTEAFF
TRBV2	-	TRBJ2-7	CASSAGQANAANLYEQYF
TRBV20-1	-	TRBJ1-4	CSASQWGEKLFF
TRBV6-5	-	TRBJ2-7	CASSYSRGTAYEQYF
TRBV5-4	-	TRBJ2-1	CASSLEGVTYNEQFF
TRBV5-1	-	TRBJ2-2	CASSLGDRANTGELFF
TRBV27	-	TRBJ1-1	CASRRTGVNTEAFF
TRBV6-2/TRBV6-3	few	TRBJ2-7	CASSTTSGAYEQYF
TRBV6-5	-	TRBJ2-1	CANPWVGAWQFF
TRBV20-1	-	TRBJ2-2	CSASSGGDRTGELFF
TRBV4-1	-	TRBJ1-1	CASSQIAQLAGRNTEAFF
TRBV12-3/TRBV12-4	-	TRBJ1-1	CASSLGDNTEAFF
TRBV10-3	-	TRBJ1-6	CAARGGDSPLHF
TRBV6-5	-	TRBJ1-2	CASRTGQAHGYTF
TRBV6-5	-	TRBJ2-1	CASSFSRDRGHNEQFF
TRBV5-4	-	TRBJ1-6	CASSLANGDSPLHF
TRBV19	-	TRBJ2-7	CASSTGRENYEQYF
TRBV12-3/TRBV12-4	-	TRBJ1-1	CASSFRENTEAFF
TRBV7-2	-	TRBJ1-1	CASSLVPDSEAFF
TRBV25-1	-	TRBJ1-5	CASSENAPGQPQHF